The rows below give T cell receptor beta chains drawn from one sample of a study of blood T cell repertoires in COVID-19. Profiling relied on immunoSEQ multiplex PCR, and the TCRdb table lists in-frame clones only, not all of them. The sample yields around 170,000 clones, 65% to 90% seen once. Sequencing was performed on peripheral blood. These receptors originate from a human donor in a cohort sampled during active COVID-19. The CDR3 runs from the conserved cysteine through the conserved F or W. A D gene is named only where the DNA matches it firmly. A clone size is listed for some rows: how often the clone was seen (once, few, many), or a class if it is expanded.

clone_size	v_call	j_call	cdr3_length	d_call	cdr3_nt	cdr3_aa
NA	TRBV6-2/TRBV6-3	TRBJ1-5	14	NA	TGTGCCAGCAGTTACGCAGGGAGCAATCAGCCCCAGCATTTT	CASSYAGSNQPQHF
NA	TRBV7-9	TRBJ2-6	16	NA	TGTGCCAGCAGCTTCGACAGGCCAGCCGGGGCCAACGTCCTGACTTTC	CASSFDRPAGANVLTF
NA	TRBV6-1	TRBJ1-1	14	TRBD1	TGTGCCAGCAGTGAAGCGGGGACAGGGACTGAAGCTTTCTTT	CASSEAGTGTEAFF
NA	TRBV10-3	TRBJ1-1	14	NA	TGTGCCATCAGTGAGGGGGGGGGAAGGACTGAAGCTTTCTTT	CAISEGGGRTEAFF
NA	TRBV9	TRBJ2-5	17	TRBD2	TGTGCCAGCAGCGTAGATAAGCTAGCGGGAGGAGGCGAGACCCAGTACTTC	CASSVDKLAGGGETQYF
NA	TRBV2	TRBJ1-1	13	NA	TGTGCCAGCAGTGGGGGAGTGAACACTGAAGCTTTCTTT	CASSGGVNTEAFF
NA	TRBV5-1	TRBJ2-7	16	TRBD1	TGCGCCAGCAGCTTGGCCGTAGGACAGGGGACAGACGAGCAGTACTTC	CASSLAVGQGTDEQYF
few	TRBV19	TRBJ1-5	13	NA	TGTGCCACCGCGGTGAGGGGAGGGCAGCCCCAGCATTTT	CATAVRGGQPQHF
NA	TRBV19	TRBJ1-2	12	TRBD1	TGTGCCAGTCAACAGGGGAACTATGGCTACACCTTC	CASQQGNYGYTF
NA	TRBV7-3	TRBJ2-7	15	TRBD1	TGTGCCAGCAGCTTAATAGGGACAGGGCTCCACGAGCAGTACTTC	CASSLIGTGLHEQYF
NA	TRBV9	TRBJ2-2	15	NA	TGTGCCAGCAGCGTAGGACAGGCGAACACCGGGGAGCTGTTTTTT	CASSVGQANTGELFF
NA	TRBV5-1	TRBJ1-1	14	TRBD1	TGCGCCAGCAGCAACAGGGGGCTGGGCACTGAAGCTTTCTTT	CASSNRGLGTEAFF
NA	TRBV5-1	TRBJ1-5	15	NA	TGCGCCAGCAGCTTGGATCCTATGAGCAATCAGCCCCAGCATTTT	CASSLDPMSNQPQHF
NA	TRBV24-1	TRBJ2-5	16	TRBD1	TGTGCCACCAGTGATGGGGACAGGGAGCCCCAAGAGACCCAGTACTTC	CATSDGDREPQETQYF
NA	TRBV7-9	TRBJ2-1	15	NA	TGTGCCAGCAGCTTAGACAGCGGAATCGACAATGAGCAGTTCTTC	CASSLDSGIDNEQFF
NA	TRBV7-2	TRBJ2-2	15	TRBD1	TGTGCCAGCAGCTTAAGACAGGGGAGGACCGGGGAGCTGTTTTTT	CASSLRQGRTGELFF
few	TRBV5-1	TRBJ1-1	13	NA	TGCGCCAGCAGCCCGGGGGTGAACACTGAAGCTTTCTTT	CASSPGVNTEAFF
NA	TRBV4-3	TRBJ2-2	13	NA	TGCGCCAGCAGCCAAGAGACTTCCGGGGAGCTGTTTTTT	CASSQETSGELFF
NA	TRBV5-6	TRBJ2-1	15	NA	TGTGCCAGCAGCTTGGGAGGGACTCATAACAATGAGCAGTTCTTC	CASSLGGTHNNEQFF
NA	TRBV6-2/TRBV6-3	TRBJ1-5	18	TRBD1	TGTGCCAGCAGTTACCCCGTCCGACAGGGAAGGAGCAATCAGCCCCAGCATTTT	CASSYPVRQGRSNQPQHF
NA	TRBV3-1/TRBV3-2	TRBJ1-5	15	TRBD1	TGTGCCAGCAGCCAAGACCCCGGGACAGGGGGGCCCCAGCATTTT	CASSQDPGTGGPQHF
NA	TRBV4-3	TRBJ1-2	15	NA	TGCGCCAGCAGCCAAGGGGGGCCGGCTGATTATGGCTACACCTTC	CASSQGGPADYGYTF
NA	TRBV5-1	TRBJ1-2	15	TRBD1	TGCGCCAGCAGCCCGCAGGGGGTAGCTAACTATGGCTACACCTTC	CASSPQGVANYGYTF
NA	TRBV2	TRBJ2-3	16	TRBD2	TGTGCCAGCAGTCGCAGGACTAGCGGGGGCGGGGATACGCAGTATTTT	CASSRRTSGGGDTQYF
NA	TRBV5-5	TRBJ2-3	13	TRBD2	TGTGCCAATTCGCTAGCGGACACAGATACGCAGTATTTT	CANSLADTDTQYF
NA	TRBV7-2	TRBJ1-2	14	TRBD1	TGTGCCAGCAGCCCACATGACAGGGTGGGGGGCTACACCTTC	CASSPHDRVGGYTF
NA	TRBV7-2	TRBJ2-7	14	NA	TGTGCCAGCAGCTTTTATCAGACTACCAACGAGCAGTACTTC	CASSFYQTTNEQYF
NA	TRBV27	TRBJ1-2	15	NA	TGTGCCAGCAGTTCTCTGGGAGCAGGGGACTATGGCTACACCTTC	CASSSLGAGDYGYTF
NA	TRBV19	TRBJ1-3	16	NA	TGTGCCAGTAGTATACGTGGCTCAGGGGCTGGAAACACCATATATTTT	CASSIRGSGAGNTIYF
few	TRBV28	TRBJ1-5	15	TRBD1	TGTGCCAGCAGCAAATACAGGGGGGGCAATCAGCCCCAGCATTTT	CASSKYRGGNQPQHF
NA	TRBV7-2	TRBJ2-5	13	TRBD1	TGTGCCAGCAGGGACAGGGGGCGTGAGACCCAGTACTTC	CASRDRGRETQYF
NA	TRBV28	TRBJ2-7	15	TRBD2	TGTGCCAGCAGTCTTCCGACTAGCGACGGCTACGAGCAGTACTTC	CASSLPTSDGYEQYF
NA	TRBV18	TRBJ1-3	17	NA	TGTGCCAGCTCACCCCCAGGATTGGCGTTAACTGGAAACACCATATATTTT	CASSPPGLALTGNTIYF
NA	TRBV27	TRBJ1-4	11	NA	TGTGCCAGCAAGCCTGAGGAAAAACTGTTTTTT	CASKPEEKLFF
NA	TRBV19	TRBJ1-1	15	NA	TGTGCCAGTAGTATCGGAAAACAGGTGAACACTGAAGCTTTCTTT	CASSIGKQVNTEAFF
few	TRBV7-2	TRBJ1-2	13	TRBD1	TGTGCCAGCGTCCTGACAGGGATGGAAGGCTACACCTTC	CASVLTGMEGYTF
NA	TRBV21-1	TRBJ2-5	18	NA	TGTGCCAGCAGCATCCTAAGTTGGCGGGACAGGGCAGAAGAGACCCAGTACTTC	CASSILSWRDRAEETQYF
NA	TRBV7-8	TRBJ1-2	14	TRBD1	TGTGCCAGCAGCTTGGGGGACAGGATCTATGGCTACACCTTC	CASSLGDRIYGYTF
NA	TRBV5-6	TRBJ1-2	15	TRBD1	TGTGCCAGCAGCAACCGAGAGGAGGGGGCGGGTGGCTACACCTTC	CASSNREEGAGGYTF
few	TRBV18	TRBJ1-2	16	TRBD1	TGTGCCAGCTCACCACCGGGACAGGGGGCCGGCTATGGCTACACCTTC	CASSPPGQGAGYGYTF
NA	TRBV29-1	TRBJ1-6	13	NA	TGCAGCGTTGCAGGCTCCTATAATTCACCCCTCCACTTT	CSVAGSYNSPLHF
NA	TRBV6-6	TRBJ1-1	15	NA	TGTGCCAGCAGTTACTCGACGGGGATGAACACTGAAGCTTTCTTT	CASSYSTGMNTEAFF
NA	TRBV28	TRBJ2-7	17	NA	TGTGCCAGCAGCTCCTATTACGCAGGGGAGGGAGGCTACGAGCAGTACTTC	CASSSYYAGEGGYEQYF
NA	TRBV3-1/TRBV3-2	TRBJ1-2	15	TRBD1	TGTGCCAGCAGACCCGGGACAGGGGGCACCTATGGCTACACCTTC	CASRPGTGGTYGYTF
NA	TRBV18	TRBJ2-1	14	NA	TGTGCCAGCTCACCACCGGACAGTGATTATGAGCAGTTCTTC	CASSPPDSDYEQFF
NA	TRBV27	TRBJ1-5	16	TRBD1	TGTGCCAGCAGTTTCGACGGACAGGGTCGGGGTCAGCCCCAGCATTTT	CASSFDGQGRGQPQHF
NA	TRBV7-6	TRBJ2-7	15	TRBD2	TGTGCCAGCAGCTTAGCGGGACTAGTCTCCTACGAGCAGTACTTC	CASSLAGLVSYEQYF
NA	TRBV7-2	TRBJ1-1	13	NA	TGTGCCAGCAGCTTTACATCCAACACTGAAGCTTTCTTT	CASSFTSNTEAFF
NA	TRBV5-1	TRBJ1-3	14	TRBD1	TGCGCCAGCAGCTTCGGACAGGGGGCACACACCATATATTTT	CASSFGQGAHTIYF
NA	TRBV14	TRBJ1-6	15	NA	TGTGCCAGCAGCCAAGAAGGGACAAGGAATTCACCCCTCCACTTT	CASSQEGTRNSPLHF